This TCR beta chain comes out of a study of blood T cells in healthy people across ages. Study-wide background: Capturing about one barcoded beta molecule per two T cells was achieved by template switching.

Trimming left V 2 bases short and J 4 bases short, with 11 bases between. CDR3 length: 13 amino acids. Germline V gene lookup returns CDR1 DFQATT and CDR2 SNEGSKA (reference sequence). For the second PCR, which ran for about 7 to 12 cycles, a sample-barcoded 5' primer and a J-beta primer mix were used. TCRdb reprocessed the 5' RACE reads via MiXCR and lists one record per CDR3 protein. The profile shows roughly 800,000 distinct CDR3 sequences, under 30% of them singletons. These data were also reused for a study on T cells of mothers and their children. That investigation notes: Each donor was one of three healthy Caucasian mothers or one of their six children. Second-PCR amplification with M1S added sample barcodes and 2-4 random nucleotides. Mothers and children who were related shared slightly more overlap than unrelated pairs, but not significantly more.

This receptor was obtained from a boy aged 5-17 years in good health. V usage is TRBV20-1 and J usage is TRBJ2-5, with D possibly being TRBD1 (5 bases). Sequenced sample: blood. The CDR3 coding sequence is TGCAGTGCTAGATATTTAGGGGCAGAGACCCAGTACTTC. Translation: CSARYLGAETQYF.